The 27 T cell receptor beta chains below all came from one sample that was sequenced in a study of blood T cell repertoires in COVID-19. Sequenced by immunoSEQ multiplex PCR; TCRdb stores in-frame clones only, minus some. The sample lists 75,000 to 95,000 clones, 85% to 90% occurring once. Sequenced material: peripheral blood. All receptors derive from a human donor in a cohort sampled during active COVID-19.

The V and J genes are TRBV7-2 and TRBJ2-1; D might be TRBD2 (6 bases). Germline V gives CDR1 SGHTA, CDR2 FQGNSA. V gave up 2 bases and J gave up 3 bases, with 8 bases separating them. This CDR3 is 14 amino acids long. The CDR3 coding sequence is TGTGCCAGCAGCTTACTCGGGGGCTACAATGAGCAGTTCTTC. As protein: CASSLLGGYNEQFF. Looking up the rest from reference TRBV7-2 and TRBJ2-1 gives the full variable domain: GAGVSQSPSNKVTEKGKDVELRCDPISGHTALYWYRQSLGQGLEFLIYFQGNSAPDKSGLPSDRFSAERTGGSVSTLTIQRTQQEDSAVYLCASSLLGGYNEQFFGPGTRLTVL.

This rearrangement joins TRBV19 to TRBJ2-1, with D maybe TRBD2 (6 bases). Germline V gene sequence: CDR1 LNHDA, CDR2 SQIVND (reference sequence). V lost 4 bases and J 4 bases, leaving 20 bases between the germline ends. The CDR3 is 17 residues long. The CDR3 nucleotides are TGTGCCAGTAGTACCCGCATACTAGCACCGTTGTACAATGAGCAGTTCTTC. Its protein product is CASSTRILAPLYNEQFF.

This chain uses TRBV6-2 or TRBV6-3 with TRBJ2-5; 10 bases are shared with TRBD1. Per germline, CDR1 MNHEY and CDR2 SVGEGT. V trimming: 2 bases; J trimming: 7 bases; junction bases outside the gene matches: 4. The CDR3 extends over 14 amino acids. The CDR3 DNA sequence: TGTGCCAGCAGTTACGGGACAGGGGCGGCGACCCAGTACTTC. Protein sequence: CASSYGTGAATQYF.

The chain has TRBV5-4 and TRBJ2-5; TRBD2 matches at 8 bases. The CDR3 is made up of 15 amino acids. V shed 4 bases, J shed 2 bases, and the junction held 7 bases outside the gene matches. Germline loops: CDR1 SGHNT, CDR2 YYREEE (reference sequence). The CDR3 spells CASSPGGAEQETQYF. The CDR3 nucleotides read TGTGCCAGCAGCCCCGGGGGGGCGGAACAAGAGACCCAGTACTTC. The variable domain in full, completed from reference TRBV5-4 and TRBJ2-5, reads ETGVTQSPTHLIKTRGQQVTLRCSSQSGHNTVSWYQQALGQGPQFIFQYYREEENGRGNFPPRFSGLQFPNYSSELNVNALELDDSALYLCASSPGGAEQETQYFGPGTRLLVL.

This clone was detected once. The chain employs TRBV11-2 and TRBJ2-7; 7 bases agree with TRBD2. Germline assignment: CDR1 SGHAT and CDR2 FQNNGV. The CDR3 length is 16 residues. The junction had 18 bases not matched to a gene; V was cut back by 6 bases and J by 7 bases. CDR3 sequence (DNA): TGTGCCAGCAGTTCTGGGGGGGGACTTCTCCCAAGGGAGCAGTACTTC. This encodes CASSSGGGLLPREQYF.

The V gene is TRBV9, the J gene TRBJ2-2; D is undetermined. Trimming shortened V by 4 bases and J by 0 bases, and 10 bases separated the two germline ends. The CDR3 runs to 15 residues. Germline V CDR1 and CDR2: SGDLS, YYNGEE. The CDR3 bases are TGTGCCAGCAGCCCCCCTATCCCGAACACCGGGGAGCTGTTTTTT. This encodes CASSPPIPNTGELFF.

In this sample, this clone turned up once. CDR3 loop: CASSLTRYNEQFF. CDR3 sequence (DNA): TGTGCCAGCAGCTTGACAAGGTACAATGAGCAGTTCTTC. This chain uses TRBV11-2 with TRBJ2-1; D unclear. Trimming left V 3 bases short and J 4 bases short, with 7 bases between. The CDR3 covers 13 residues. The germline CDR1 and CDR2 sequences are SGHAT and FQNNGV.

The CDR3: CASSARLRTGELFF. CDR3 sequence (DNA): TGTGCCAGCAGCGCCCGACTGCGCACCGGGGAGCTGTTTTTT. This sequence joins TRBV14 and TRBJ2-2; no clear D gene. Per germline, CDR1 SGHDN and CDR2 FVKESK. With 5 bases removed from V and 4 bases from J, the gap between germline ends came to 11 bases. The CDR3 sequence is 14 residues long.

This chain uses TRBV11-2 with TRBJ2-2; 7 bases match TRBD2. The CDR3 has 13 residues. The germline V gene has CDR1 SGHAT and CDR2 FQNNGV. Unmatched junction bases numbered 4, after V lost 5 bases and J lost 7 bases. As DNA, the CDR3 is TGTGCCAGCAGCCTGGGCGGGAGCGGGGAGCTGTTTTTT. It encodes CASSLGGSGELFF.

This clone was seen once. V is TRBV15 and J is TRBJ2-7, with 8 bases aligning to TRBD2. J gave up 5 bases and V 5 bases, and 11 bases lay outside the gene matches. The CDR3 is made up of 15 amino acids. Germline assignment: CDR1 LNHNV and CDR2 YYDKDF (reference sequence). CDR3 bases: TGTGCCACCAGCCTCAGGGCGGGAGGTGTCCACGAGCAGTACTTC. Protein product: CATSLRAGGVHEQYF. The full variable domain, with the rest looked up from reference TRBV15 and TRBJ2-7, is DAMVIQNPRYQVTQFGKPVTLSCSQTLNHNVMYWYQQKSSQAPKLLFHYYDKDFNNEADTPDNFQSRRPNTSFCFLDIRSPGLGDTAMYLCATSLRAGGVHEQYFGPGTRLTVT.

V and J are TRBV5-1 and TRBJ2-7, with 8 nucleotides matching TRBD1. There are 14 residues in the CDR3. The V segment lost 3 bases and the J segment 1 base; nucleotides outside the gene matches: 3. Per the germline V gene, CDR1 is SGHRS and CDR2 is YFSETQ. The CDR3 sequence: CASSSGTGSYEQYF. CDR3 coding DNA: TGCGCCAGCAGCTCAGGGACAGGTTCCTACGAGCAGTACTTC.

This rearrangement joins TRBV2 to TRBJ1-2; D is ambiguous. CDR3 size: 14 residues. Trimming shortened V by 6 bases and J by 5 bases, and 16 bases separated the two germline ends. Germline CDR1 SNHLY, CDR2 FYNNEI. The CDR3: CASSVVQTPYGYTF. DNA for the CDR3: TGTGCCAGCAGCGTGGTTCAGACTCCTTATGGCTACACCTTC.

This clone was detected only a few times. This sequence joins TRBV7-2 and TRBJ1-2, with TRBD1 identical over 8 bases. The V and J ends lost 0 bases and 4 bases, in that order; junction bases with no gene match: 4. Germline V lookup: CDR1 SGHTA, CDR2 FQGNSA. This CDR3 is 15 amino acids long. The CDR3 sequence is CASSLAAGGFYGYTF. In DNA form, the CDR3 reads TGTGCCAGCAGCTTAGCGGCAGGGGGCTTCTATGGCTACACCTTC.

The count of this clone is one. V is TRBV6-1 and J is TRBJ2-1; no clear D gene. The CDR3 extends over 13 amino acids. V lost 2 bases to trimming and J lost 3 bases, with 5 bases between them. Per germline, CDR1 MNHNS and CDR2 SASEGT. The CDR3 loop is CASSELVYNEQFF. CDR3 nucleotides: TGTGCCAGCAGTGAATTAGTCTACAATGAGCAGTTCTTC.

J is TRBJ2-3 and V is TRBV9; D is possibly TRBD2 (6 bases). This CDR3 is built from 15 residues. The V and J ends lost 0 bases and 1 base respectively, with 9 bases between them. The germline V gene encodes CDR1 SGDLS and CDR2 YYNGEE. CDR3 nucleotide sequence: TGTGCCAGCAGCGTAGTAGCGGTTGGCACAGATACGCAGTATTTT. Translation: CASSVVAVGTDTQYF.

CDR3 bases: TGCGCCAGCAGCCACACAACCAAGACAGTCGGTGAGCAGTTCTTC. Translation: CASSHTTKTVGEQFF. The J gene is TRBJ2-1, the V gene TRBV10-2; possible D gene TRBD1, 5 bases. V dropped 6 bases and J dropped 9 bases, with 21 bases sitting between them. This CDR3 contains 15 residues. Germline V CDR1 and CDR2: WSHSY, SAAADI.

The V gene is TRBV5-4, the J gene TRBJ1-1; D perhaps matches TRBD1 (6 bases). Germline CDR1 is SGHNT and CDR2 is YYREEE (reference sequence). V was cut by 1 base and J by 1 base, with 11 bases left in between. The CDR3 length is 15 residues. CDR3 amino acids: CASSLSQGRNTEAFF. DNA of the CDR3: TGTGCCAGCAGCTTGAGTCAGGGGAGGAACACTGAAGCTTTCTTT. Combining the CDR3 with reference TRBV5-4 and TRBJ1-1 gives the whole variable domain ETGVTQSPTHLIKTRGQQVTLRCSSQSGHNTVSWYQQALGQGPQFIFQYYREEENGRGNFPPRFSGLQFPNYSSELNVNALELDDSALYLCASSLSQGRNTEAFFGQGTRLTVV.

This chain connects TRBV9 to TRBJ2-5, with D possibly TRBD1 on 6 matching bases. Germline V CDR1 and CDR2: SGDLS, YYNGEE. Trimming shortened V by 0 bases and J by 4 bases, and 10 bases separated the two germline ends. This CDR3 spans 14 amino acids. DNA of the CDR3: TGTGCCAGCAGCGTAGCTACAGGGCGAGAGACCCAGTACTTC. It is translated as CASSVATGRETQYF. The full variable domain, in which reference TRBV9 and TRBJ2-5 provide the parts outside the CDR3, is DSGVTQTPKHLITATGQRVTLRCSPRSGDLSVYWYQQSLDQGLQFLIQYYNGEERAKGNILERFSAQQFPDLHSELNLSSLELGDSALYFCASSVATGRETQYFGPGTRLLVL.

The rearrangement joins TRBV5-1 to TRBJ1-1; D is undetermined. Looked up from germline, CDR1 is SGHRS and CDR2 is YFSETQ. The V end lost 4 bases, the J end lost 3 bases, and 13 bases lay between the germline ends. The CDR3 is 14 residues long. CDR3 protein: CASSRGAPDTEAFF. CDR3 bases: TGCGCCAGCAGCCGCGGAGCCCCAGACACTGAAGCTTTCTTT.

This clone was detected once. The chain is built from TRBV18 and TRBJ2-3; 7 bases agree with TRBD2. This CDR3 has 15 residues. Germline CDR1 is KGHSH and CDR2 is LQKENI. The V and J ends lost 5 bases and 0 bases, in that order; junction bases with no gene match: 5. CDR3: CASSTGTISTDTQYF. The DNA of the CDR3 is TGTGCCAGCTCAACCGGGACTATTAGCACAGATACGCAGTATTTT. The variable domain in full, with the rest retrieved from reference TRBV18 and TRBJ2-3, is NAGVMQNPRHLVRRRGQEARLRCSPMKGHSHVYWYRQLPEEGLKFMVYLQKENIIDESGMPKERFSAEFPKEGPSILRIQQVVRGDSAAYFCASSTGTISTDTQYFGPGTRLTVL.

The chain uses TRBV27 and TRBJ2-7; D might be TRBD2 (5 bases). The CDR3 contains 11 residues. Looked up from germline, CDR1 is MNHEY and CDR2 is SMNVEV (reference sequence). V was shortened by 11 bases and J by 9 bases, with 17 bases between the two germline ends. CDR3 residues: CAPRSRGRQYF. The CDR3 region has the DNA TGTGCCCCTAGGAGCCGGGGTCGGCAGTACTTC.

The V gene is TRBV10-3, the J gene TRBJ2-7; D possibly corresponds to TRBD1 (5 bases). The length of the CDR3 is 13 residues. V lost 4 bases and J 0 bases, leaving 7 bases between the germline ends. Germline V gives CDR1 ENHRY, CDR2 SYGVKD. DNA of the CDR3: TGTGCCATCAGTGCAGACAGCTCCTACGAGCAGTACTTC. Translated, it gives CAISADSSYEQYF.

The chain uses TRBV28 and TRBJ1-6; 7 bases line up with TRBD1. Germline assignment: CDR1 MDHEN and CDR2 SYDVKM. The junction had 8 bases not matched to a gene; V was cut back by 7 bases and J by 8 bases. This CDR3 contains 14 residues. The CDR3 sequence is CASILGTDYSPLHF. The CDR3, as DNA: TGTGCCAGCATCCTGGGGACAGATTATTCACCCCTCCACTTT.

This sequence joins TRBV28 and TRBJ1-4, with TRBD1 identical over 9 bases. CDR1 MDHEN and CDR2 SYDVKM come from the germline V gene. V lost 1 base, J lost 8 bases, and 5 bases stayed unmatched. CDR3 length equals 15 residues. CDR3 in amino acids: CASSLSTGGREKLFF. CDR3 bases: TGTGCCAGCAGTTTATCTACAGGGGGCAGGGAAAAACTGTTTTTT.

This sequence joins TRBV5-1 and TRBJ1-2; D might be TRBD1 (5 bases). The CDR3 consists of 14 residues. Trimming stripped 4 bases from V and 2 bases from J, with 12 bases between. Germline V gives CDR1 SGHRS, CDR2 YFSETQ. CDR3 sequence: CASSTATDNYGYTF. Written as DNA, the CDR3 is TGCGCCAGCAGCACCGCGACAGACAACTATGGCTACACCTTC.

This clone came up once. The chain carries TRBV7-2 and TRBJ1-1, with a tentative D call TRBD1 (6 bases). The CDR3 totals 15 residues. Trimming shortened V by 5 bases and J by 5 bases, and 18 bases separated the two germline ends. Germline-derived CDR1 and CDR2 are SGHTA and FQGNSA. The CDR3 DNA reads TGTGCCAGCAGCCTTTCTTCCGTCAGGGGAACTGAAGCTTTCTTT. Its translation is CASSLSSVRGTEAFF.

This chain connects TRBV6-4 to TRBJ2-3, with 8 positions matching TRBD2. Trimming took 4 bases from V and 4 from J; bases not matched to a gene: 7. The germline V gene encodes CDR1 MRHNA and CDR2 SNTAGT. The CDR3 loop spans 15 amino acids. CDR3 nucleotide sequence: TGTGCCAGCAGTGTCAGAGCGGGAGAGCCAGATACGCAGTATTTT. Residues: CASSVRAGEPDTQYF.